This T cell receptor beta chain was sequenced in a study of T cell responses to AZD1222 COVID-19 vaccine. At the level of the study: Analyses pooled second doses at about 4 or about 12 weeks.

Whole-study findings and limits: CD4 TCRs associated with vaccination spanned spike, dominating at 160-218 and 743-854. Spike-specific TCR breadth and depth rose after two AZD1222 doses. Repertoire samples came only from after the peak T cell response.

Repertoires were generated with immunoSEQ multiplex PCR, while TCRdb's copy carries only in-frame clones and drops some. The sample yields some 200,000 clones, more than 75% seen once. The germline gives CDR1 SGHAT, CDR2 FQNNGV. CDR3 length: 18 amino acids. Trimming at V came to 3 bases and at J to 0 bases, leaving 11 bases not matched to a gene. Points on this clone: The antigen is not known.

Sequencing used peripheral blood, obtained on day 0 of AZD1222 vaccination. The sequence came from an adult in good health. This sequence joins TRBV11-2 and TRBJ2-3; 8 positions agree with TRBD2. The CDR3 region is CASSFHGLAGTSTDTQYF. The CDR3 DNA is TGTGCCAGCAGCTTCCACGGGTTAGCGGGGACTAGCACAGATACGCAGTATTTT.